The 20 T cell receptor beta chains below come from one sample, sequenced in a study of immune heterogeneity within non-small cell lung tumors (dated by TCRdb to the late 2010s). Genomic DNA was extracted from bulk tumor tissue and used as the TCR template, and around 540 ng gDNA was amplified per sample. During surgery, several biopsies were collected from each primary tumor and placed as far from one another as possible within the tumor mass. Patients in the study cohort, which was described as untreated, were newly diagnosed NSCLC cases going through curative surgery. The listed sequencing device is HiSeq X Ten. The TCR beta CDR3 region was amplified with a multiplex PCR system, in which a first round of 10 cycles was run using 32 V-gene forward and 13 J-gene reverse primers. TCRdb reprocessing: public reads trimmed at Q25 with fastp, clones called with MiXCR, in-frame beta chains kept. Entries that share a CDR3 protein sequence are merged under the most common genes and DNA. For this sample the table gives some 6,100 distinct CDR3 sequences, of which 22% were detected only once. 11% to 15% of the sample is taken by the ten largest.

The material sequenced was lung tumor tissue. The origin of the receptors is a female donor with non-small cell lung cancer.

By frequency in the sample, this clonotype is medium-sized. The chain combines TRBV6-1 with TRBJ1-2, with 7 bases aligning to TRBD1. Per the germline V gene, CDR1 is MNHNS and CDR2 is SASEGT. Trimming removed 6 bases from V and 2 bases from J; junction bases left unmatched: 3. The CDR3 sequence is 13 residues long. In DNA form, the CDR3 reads TGTGCCAGCAGAGGGACAGCAAACTATGGCTACACCTTC. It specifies CASRGTANYGYTF.

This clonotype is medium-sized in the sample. CDR3 region: CASGLIGGRSLVEAFF. The CDR3 bases are TGTGCTAGTGGTTTGATCGGGGGGCGTTCTTTGGTTGAAGCTTTCTTT. The chain has TRBV12-5 and TRBJ1-1; D perhaps matches TRBD1 (6 bases). The CDR3 loop spans 16 amino acids. V shed 2 bases and J shed 7 bases, with 20 bases lying between them. The germline V gene encodes CDR1 LGHNT and CDR2 FRNRAP. The full variable domain, completed using reference TRBV12-5 and TRBJ1-1, is DARVTQTPRHKVTEMGQEVTMRCQPILGHNTVFWYRQTMMQGLELLAYFRNRAPLDDSGMPKDRFSAEMPDATLATLKIQPSEPRDSAVYFCASGLIGGRSLVEAFFGQGTRLTVV.

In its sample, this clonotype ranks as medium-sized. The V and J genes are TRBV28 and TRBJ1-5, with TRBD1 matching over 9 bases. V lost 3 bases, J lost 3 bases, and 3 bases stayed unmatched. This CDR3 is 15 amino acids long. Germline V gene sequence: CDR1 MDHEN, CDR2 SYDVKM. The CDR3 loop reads CASSFLQGANQPQHF. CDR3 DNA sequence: TGTGCCAGCAGTTTCCTACAGGGGGCCAATCAGCCCCAGCATTTT.

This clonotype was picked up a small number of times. The CDR3 DNA follows: TGCAGTGCTAGTGCCCGGGAGGGCATTGATAGGCAGTTCTTC. It codes for CSASAREGIDRQFF. The J gene is TRBJ2-1, the V gene TRBV20-1; TRBD2 matches at 8 bases. The CDR3 runs to 14 residues. The V gene end was trimmed by 3 bases and the J gene end by 12 bases; junction bases not matched to a gene: 13. Germline lookup yields CDR1 DFQATT and CDR2 SNEGSKA (reference sequence).

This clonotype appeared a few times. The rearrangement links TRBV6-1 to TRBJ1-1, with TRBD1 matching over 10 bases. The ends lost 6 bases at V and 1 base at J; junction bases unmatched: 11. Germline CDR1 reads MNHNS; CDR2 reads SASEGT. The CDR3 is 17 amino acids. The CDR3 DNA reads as TGTGCCAGCAGCCTGACAGGGGGCCTACATCGGAACACTGAAGCTTTCTTT. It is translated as CASSLTGGLHRNTEAFF.

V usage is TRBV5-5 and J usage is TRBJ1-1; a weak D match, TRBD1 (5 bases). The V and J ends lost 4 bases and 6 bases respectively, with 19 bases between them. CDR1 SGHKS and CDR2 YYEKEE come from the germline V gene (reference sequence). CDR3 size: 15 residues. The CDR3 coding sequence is TGTGCCAGCAGCCTTCGGGCGCAGGGAGGCTCTGAAGCTTTCTTT. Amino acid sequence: CASSLRAQGGSEAFF.

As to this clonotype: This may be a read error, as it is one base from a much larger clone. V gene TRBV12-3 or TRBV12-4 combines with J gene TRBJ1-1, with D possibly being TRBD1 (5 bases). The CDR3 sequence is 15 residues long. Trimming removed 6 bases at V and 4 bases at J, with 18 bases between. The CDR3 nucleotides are TGTGCCAGCAGCCCCCCGACAGTGGCTAGCACTGAAGCTTTCTTT. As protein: CASSPPTVASTEAFF.

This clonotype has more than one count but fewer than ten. CDR3 nucleotide sequence: TGTGCCAGACCCTTAAGGGCAGGGCATCAGCCCCAGCATTTT. Encoded protein: CARPLRAGHQPQHF. The rearrangement joins TRBV9 to TRBJ1-5, with D possibly being TRBD1 (5 bases). The ends were cut back, 8 bases at V and 5 bases at J, with 17 bases in the middle. CDR1 SGDLS and CDR2 YYNGEE come from the germline V gene. This CDR3 comprises 14 residues.

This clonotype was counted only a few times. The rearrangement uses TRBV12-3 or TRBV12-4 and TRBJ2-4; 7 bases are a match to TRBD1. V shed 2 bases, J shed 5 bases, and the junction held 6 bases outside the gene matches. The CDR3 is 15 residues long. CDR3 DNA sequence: TGTGCCAGCAGTTTACGAGGGGGCAGGGAAAACATTCAGTACTTC. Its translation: CASSLRGGRENIQYF.

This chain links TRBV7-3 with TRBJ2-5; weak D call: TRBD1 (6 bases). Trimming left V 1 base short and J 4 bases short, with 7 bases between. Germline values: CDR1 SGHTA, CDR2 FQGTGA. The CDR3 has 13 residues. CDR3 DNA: TGTGCCAGCAGCTTAAGCAGGGGAGAGACCCAGTACTTC. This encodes CASSLSRGETQYF.

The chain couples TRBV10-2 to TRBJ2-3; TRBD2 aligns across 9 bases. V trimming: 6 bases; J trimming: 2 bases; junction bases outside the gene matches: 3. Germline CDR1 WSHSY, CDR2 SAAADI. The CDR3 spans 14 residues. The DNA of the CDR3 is TGCGCCAGCAGGAGGACTAGCGCCACAGATACGCAGTATTTT. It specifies CASRRTSATDTQYF.

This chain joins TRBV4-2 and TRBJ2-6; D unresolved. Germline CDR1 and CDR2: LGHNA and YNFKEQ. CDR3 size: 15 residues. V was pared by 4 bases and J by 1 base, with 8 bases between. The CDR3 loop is CASSPDVSGANVLTF. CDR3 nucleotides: TGTGCCAGCAGCCCGGACGTTTCTGGGGCCAACGTCCTGACTTTC.

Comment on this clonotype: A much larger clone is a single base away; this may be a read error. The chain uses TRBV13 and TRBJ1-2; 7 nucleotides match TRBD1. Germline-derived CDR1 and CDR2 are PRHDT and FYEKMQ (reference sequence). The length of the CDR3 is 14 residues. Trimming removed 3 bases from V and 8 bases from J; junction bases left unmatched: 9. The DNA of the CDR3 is TGTGCCAGCAGCTTCACGACAGGGAGGGACGGCTACACCTTC. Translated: CASSFTTGRDGYTF.

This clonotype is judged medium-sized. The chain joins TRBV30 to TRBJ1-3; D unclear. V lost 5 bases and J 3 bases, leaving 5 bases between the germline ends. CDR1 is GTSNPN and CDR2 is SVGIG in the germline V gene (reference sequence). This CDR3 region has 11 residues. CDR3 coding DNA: TGTGCCTGGGGCTTTGGAAACACCATATATTTT. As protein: CAWGFGNTIYF.

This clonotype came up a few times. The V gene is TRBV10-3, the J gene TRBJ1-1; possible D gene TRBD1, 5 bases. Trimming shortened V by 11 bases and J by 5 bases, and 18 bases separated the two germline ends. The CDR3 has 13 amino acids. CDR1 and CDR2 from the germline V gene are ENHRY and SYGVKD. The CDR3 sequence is CAATRRDWTEAFF. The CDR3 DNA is TGTGCCGCGACCAGACGGGACTGGACTGAAGCTTTCTTT.

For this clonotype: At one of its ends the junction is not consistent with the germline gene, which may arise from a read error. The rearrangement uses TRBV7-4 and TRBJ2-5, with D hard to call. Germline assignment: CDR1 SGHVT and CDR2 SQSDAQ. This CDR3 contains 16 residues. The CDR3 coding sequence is TGTGCTAGCAGCCCCGGGTCGGGCGGAGACCAAGAGACCCAGTACTTC. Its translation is CASSPGSGGDQETQYF. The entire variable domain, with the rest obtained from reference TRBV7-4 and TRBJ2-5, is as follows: GAGVSQSPRYKVAKRGRDVALRCDSISGHVTLYWYRQTLGQGSEVLTYSQSDAQRDKSGRPSGRFSAERPERSVSTLKIQRTEQGDSAVYLCASSPGSGGDQETQYFGPGTRLLVL.

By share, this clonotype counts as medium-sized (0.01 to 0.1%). CDR3 nucleotide sequence: TGTGCCAGTACTCCGGACAGAACAGATACGCAGTATTTT. Residues: CASTPDRTDTQYF. V and J are TRBV19 and TRBJ2-3; D may be TRBD1 (6 bases). Germline values: CDR1 LNHDA, CDR2 SQIVND (reference sequence). This CDR3 region has 13 residues. The V end was cut by 7 bases, the J end by 3 bases, with 11 bases between.

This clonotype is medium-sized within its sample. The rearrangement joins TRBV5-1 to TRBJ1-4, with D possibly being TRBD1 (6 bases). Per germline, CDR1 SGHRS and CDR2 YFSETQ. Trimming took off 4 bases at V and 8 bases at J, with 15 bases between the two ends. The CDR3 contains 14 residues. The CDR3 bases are TGCGCCAGCAGCAGGAAGGGGGAGGGCGAAAAACTGTTTTTT. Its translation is CASSRKGEGEKLFF.

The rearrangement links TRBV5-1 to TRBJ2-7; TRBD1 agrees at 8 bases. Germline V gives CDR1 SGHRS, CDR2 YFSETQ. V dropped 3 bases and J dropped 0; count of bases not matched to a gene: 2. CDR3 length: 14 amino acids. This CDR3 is CASSSDRASYEQYF. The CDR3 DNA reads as TGCGCCAGCAGCTCGGACAGGGCCTCCTACGAGCAGTACTTC.

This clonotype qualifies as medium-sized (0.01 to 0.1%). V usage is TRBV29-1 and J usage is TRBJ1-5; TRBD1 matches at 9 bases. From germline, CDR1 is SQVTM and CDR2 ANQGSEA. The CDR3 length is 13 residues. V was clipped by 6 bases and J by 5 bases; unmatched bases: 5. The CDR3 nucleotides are TGCAGCGTCAGGGACAGGGATGATCAGCCCCAGCATTTT. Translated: CSVRDRDDQPQHF.